One sample yielded the 29 T cell receptor beta chains listed below, sequenced in a study of blood T cell repertoires in COVID-19. TCRdb's copy holds only in-frame clones and misses some; the assay was immunoSEQ multiplex PCR. The sample yields about 260,000 clones, around 90% seen once. Sequencing used peripheral blood. The receptor set was obtained from a human donor in a cohort sampled during active COVID-19.

The CDR3 sequence is CASSQVSGSNQPQHF. CDR3 bases: TGTGCCAGCAGCCAGGTATCAGGAAGCAATCAGCCCCAGCATTTT. This chain joins TRBV7-2 and TRBJ1-5; D is unclear. The CDR3 is made up of 15 amino acids. Deletions cut 5 bases from V and 1 base from J, with 12 bases between. CDR1 and CDR2 from the germline V gene are SGHTA and FQGNSA.

This clone was picked up one time. The gene calls are TRBV10-1 and TRBJ2-7; the match to TRBD1 covers 11 bases. This CDR3 has 16 residues. Germline CDR1 WNHNN, CDR2 SYGVQD (reference sequence). V was pared by 4 bases and J by 6 bases, with 11 bases of the junction left unmatched. CDR3 residues: CASSGSGQGDPFEQYF. CDR3 nucleotides: TGCGCCAGCAGTGGCTCGGGACAGGGGGATCCCTTCGAGCAGTACTTC.

The chain couples TRBV7-8 to TRBJ2-7; a weak D match, TRBD2 (6 bases). CDR1 is SGHVS and CDR2 is FQNEAQ in the germline V gene. CDR3 size: 14 residues. The V end lost 1 base, the J end lost 4 bases, and 11 bases lay between the germline ends. In nucleotides, the CDR3 is TGTGCCAGCAGCTTAGTGCGGGAAAGTTACGAGCAGTACTTC. Protein: CASSLVRESYEQYF.

The chain links TRBV7-9 to TRBJ1-3; D ambiguous. The CDR3 has 16 amino acids. The V gene lost 5 bases and the J gene lost 4 bases, with 18 bases spanning the gap. The germline CDR1 and CDR2 sequences are SEHNR and FQNEAQ (reference sequence). This chain's CDR3 is CASSTLVGGSGNTIYF. DNA for the CDR3: TGTGCCAGCAGCACCCTAGTGGGAGGGTCCGGAAACACCATATATTTT.

The chain carries TRBV6-6 and TRBJ2-7; the match to TRBD1 covers 7 bases. V lost 1 base, J lost 4 bases, and 10 bases stayed unmatched. This CDR3 spans 16 amino acids. CDR1 and CDR2 (germline): MNHNY, SVGAGI (reference sequence). The CDR3 DNA reads TGTGCCAGCAGTTACTACGACCGGCAGGGGGAGTACGAGCAGTACTTC. It yields the protein CASSYYDRQGEYEQYF.

The V gene is TRBV19, the J gene TRBJ1-2; 9 bases fit TRBD1. The CDR3 is 16 residues long. V gave up 5 bases and J gave up 6 bases; unmatched junction bases: 13. Germline V gene data show CDR1 as LNHDA and CDR2 as SQIVND (reference sequence). The CDR3 DNA follows: TGTGCCAGTAGTCCTCCCAGGGGGACAGGGCTTCATGGCTACACCTTC. Its translation is CASSPPRGTGLHGYTF.

J is TRBJ1-3 and V is TRBV19; D might be TRBD1 (5 bases). CDR1 is LNHDA and CDR2 is SQIVND in the germline V gene (reference sequence). This CDR3 is built from 17 residues. V shed 0 bases and J shed 4 bases, with 16 bases lying between them. The CDR3 region is CASSIEAGSQGGNTIYF. In nucleotides, the CDR3 is TGTGCCAGTAGTATAGAGGCCGGGAGCCAGGGAGGAAACACCATATATTTT.

This clone appeared a single time. The chain has TRBV29-1 and TRBJ2-3; 9 bases are shared with TRBD1. This CDR3 comprises 12 residues. Germline V gives CDR1 SQVTM, CDR2 ANQGSEA. The junction had 1 base not matched to a gene; V was cut back by 6 bases and J by 3 bases. The CDR3 nucleotides are TGCAGCGTGGGACAGGGAACAGATACGCAGTATTTT. Its protein product is CSVGQGTDTQYF.

V is TRBV7-9 and J is TRBJ1-2; D is undetermined. Trimming removed 0 bases at V and 6 bases at J, with 11 bases between. Germline V gene data show CDR1 as SEHNR and CDR2 as FQNEAQ (reference sequence). The CDR3 loop spans 14 amino acids. CDR3 in amino acids: CASSLASTENGYTF. For the CDR3, the DNA is TGTGCCAGCAGCTTAGCCAGTACAGAGAATGGCTACACCTTC.

This clone appeared a single time. The rearrangement joins TRBV5-4 to TRBJ2-7, with TRBD1 identical over 7 bases. The CDR3 totals 14 residues. V shed 4 bases and J 9 bases; nucleotides not matched to a gene: 13. From germline, CDR1 is SGHNT and CDR2 YYREEE (reference sequence). The CDR3 spells CASSLGTAVPGQYF. The CDR3 coding sequence is TGTGCCAGCAGCCTGGGGACAGCGGTCCCGGGGCAGTACTTC.

The chain carries TRBV25-1 and TRBJ1-2; D not resolved. The ends were cut back, 0 bases at V and 5 bases at J, with 13 bases in the middle. Germline values: CDR1 MGHDK, CDR2 SYGVNS. CDR3 length equals 15 residues. The CDR3 DNA reads TGTGCCAGCAGTGAATACCCGACACTCCTGTATGGCTACACCTTC. Translated: CASSEYPTLLYGYTF.

This clone was seen a few times. This chain joins TRBV19 and TRBJ1-5; 8 bases fit TRBD1. V lost 5 bases, J lost 6 bases, and 3 bases stayed unmatched. Germline CDR1 LNHDA, CDR2 SQIVND (reference sequence). The CDR3 loop spans 13 amino acids. The CDR3 nucleotides read TGTGCCAGTAGTCTCACAGGGGGTCAGCCCCAGCATTTT. It yields the protein CASSLTGGQPQHF. Combining the CDR3 with reference TRBV19 and TRBJ1-5 gives the whole variable domain DGGITQSPKYLFRKEGQNVTLSCEQNLNHDAMYWYRQDPGQGLRLIYYSQIVNDFQKGDIAEGYSVSREKKESFPLTVTSAQKNPTAFYLCASSLTGGQPQHFGDGTRLSIL.

The CDR3 DNA follows: TGCAGCGTTGAATGCCTAGCCTTCTCCTACGAGCAGTACTTC. It translates to CSVECLAFSYEQYF. This chain links TRBV29-1 with TRBJ2-7, with TRBD2 as a possible D gene (5 bases). The V gene lost 2 bases and the J gene lost 0 bases, with 11 bases spanning the gap. In germline, CDR1 is SQVTM, CDR2 ANQGSEA. The CDR3 runs 14 residues.

This sequence joins TRBV11-2 and TRBJ2-5; the match to TRBD2 covers 8 bases. Germline V gene lookup returns CDR1 SGHAT and CDR2 FQNNGV. The CDR3 contains 16 residues. V was clipped by 6 bases and J by 5 bases; unmatched bases: 14. The CDR3 loop reads CASRRLLAAPGETQYF. As DNA, the CDR3 is TGTGCCAGCAGGCGATTACTAGCGGCCCCCGGGGAGACCCAGTACTTC. Full variable domain (outside the CDR3, taken from reference TRBV11-2 and TRBJ2-5): EAGVAQSPRYKIIEKRQSVAFWCNPISGHATLYWYQQILGQGPKLLIQFQNNGVVDDSQLPKDRFSAERLKGVDSTLKIQPAKLEDSAVYLCASRRLLAAPGETQYFGPGTRLLVL.

The chain combines TRBV11-2 with TRBJ2-5, with D perhaps TRBD2 (5 bases). This CDR3 comprises 17 residues. The V gene's germline CDR1 is SGHAT and CDR2 FQNNGV. Trimming removed 1 base at V and 5 bases at J, with 20 bases between. CDR3 in DNA: TGTGCCAGCAGCTTAGGCTTTGGAAGGGAGTTGGGGGAGACCCAGTACTTC. This translates into CASSLGFGRELGETQYF.

V and J are TRBV4-1 and TRBJ2-7; D gene ambiguous. Between the trimmed V and J ends, which lost 4 bases and 3 bases, there was a span of 22 bases. The CDR3 consists of 17 residues. Germline CDR1 is MGHRA and CDR2 is YSYEKL. CDR3 in DNA: TGCGCCAGCAGCCGGTCCAGAGGAAGCTCACCGGACTACGAGCAGTACTTC. Its protein is CASSRSRGSSPDYEQYF.

This clone showed up just once. The chain uses TRBV14 and TRBJ2-4; TRBD1 aligns across 7 bases. V gave up 3 bases and J gave up 5 bases; unmatched junction bases: 13. Per germline, CDR1 SGHDN and CDR2 FVKESK. The CDR3 sequence is 17 residues long. As DNA, the CDR3 is TGTGCCAGCAGCCACCGCCCAGGGGGTTTTTGGGAAAACATTCAGTACTTC. Its protein is CASSHRPGGFWENIQYF.

This rearrangement joins TRBV14 to TRBJ1-4; D unclear. The germline V gene has CDR1 SGHDN and CDR2 FVKESK. The CDR3 runs 18 residues. Trimming took off 0 bases at V and 8 bases at J, with 22 bases between the two ends. DNA of the CDR3: TGTGCCAGCAGCCAAGAATCGGAGTTAGGGCCGCCGGGGGAAAAACTGTTTTTT. Its protein is CASSQESELGPPGEKLFF.

This chain uses TRBV28 with TRBJ2-1, with 8 bases aligning to TRBD2. The CDR3 is 20 amino acids. V lost 6 bases to trimming and J lost 6 bases; unmatched junction nucleotides: 25. The germline V gene has CDR1 MDHEN and CDR2 SYDVKM. The CDR3 DNA reads as TGTGCCAGCAGCCTTTCTGTGGGGCTAGCGGGCCCTCGAAGGGGCAATGAGCAGTTCTTC. Translating it yields CASSLSVGLAGPRRGNEQFF.

Only a few counts were recorded for this clone. V is TRBV6-5 and J is TRBJ1-1, with 7 bases that match TRBD1. After removal of 7 bases from V and 1 base from J, the junction contained 9 bases not matched to a gene. Germline lookup yields CDR1 MNHEY and CDR2 SVGAGI. CDR3 size: 15 residues. Here the CDR3 reads CASILTRTGNTEAFF. As DNA, the CDR3 is TGTGCCAGCATCCTCACCCGGACAGGGAACACTGAAGCTTTCTTT.

This sequence joins TRBV10-2 and TRBJ1-1; no clear D gene. The V gene lost 5 bases and the J gene lost 4 bases, with 8 bases spanning the gap. Germline V gives CDR1 WSHSY, CDR2 SAAADI. The CDR3 is 12 residues long. The CDR3 region is CASSTEGTEAFF. CDR3 sequence (DNA): TGCGCCAGCAGTACCGAGGGCACTGAAGCTTTCTTT.

The chain links TRBV7-2 to TRBJ2-7; D perhaps matches TRBD1 (6 bases). Germline V gene sequence: CDR1 SGHTA, CDR2 FQGNSA. CDR3 size: 14 residues. Trimming left V 0 bases short and J 3 bases short, with 9 bases between. The CDR3 is CASSLAQGRYEQYF. For the CDR3, the DNA is TGTGCCAGCAGCTTAGCGCAGGGGCGCTACGAGCAGTACTTC.

The J gene is TRBJ1-2, the V gene TRBV7-2, with D possibly matching TRBD1 (6 bases). The V and J ends lost 5 bases and 4 bases respectively, with 17 bases between them. This CDR3 spans 15 amino acids. The germline gives CDR1 SGHTA, CDR2 FQGNSA. The CDR3 is CASSTLQGTGYGYTF. CDR3 DNA sequence: TGTGCCAGCAGCACTCTACAGGGTACGGGCTATGGCTACACCTTC. Supplemented by reference TRBV7-2 and TRBJ1-2, the full variable domain reads GAGVSQSPSNKVTEKGKDVELRCDPISGHTALYWYRQSLGQGLEFLIYFQGNSAPDKSGLPSDRFSAERTGGSVSTLTIQRTQQEDSAVYLCASSTLQGTGYGYTFGSGTRLTVV.

The gene calls are TRBV27 and TRBJ2-7, with D tentatively TRBD1 (5 bases). This CDR3 is 16 amino acids long. CDR1 is MNHEY and CDR2 is SMNVEV in the germline V gene (reference sequence). Between the trimmed V and J ends, which lost 6 bases and 4 bases, there was a span of 22 bases. CDR3 nucleotide sequence: TGTGCCAGCAGCCCCCTTGGTAAGGGGAAAACATACGAGCAGTACTTC. Translation: CASSPLGKGKTYEQYF.

V and J are TRBV5-5 and TRBJ2-7, with TRBD1 matching 9 bases. This CDR3 is 17 amino acids long. Trimming removed 4 bases from V and 3 bases from J; junction bases left unmatched: 14. CDR1 is SGHKS, CDR2 YYEKEE, per germline (reference sequence). The CDR3 spells CASSTPSGTGTYYEQYF. In nucleotides, the CDR3 is TGTGCCAGCAGCACCCCATCCGGGACAGGGACCTACTACGAGCAGTACTTC.

V gene TRBV5-8 combines with J gene TRBJ2-5; weak D call: TRBD1 (7 bases). CDR1 is SGHTS and CDR2 is YDEGEE in the germline V gene. The CDR3 runs to 14 residues. The V gene lost 6 bases and the J gene lost 3 bases, with 15 bases spanning the gap. CDR3 sequence reads: CASNLAGQKETQYF. CDR3 bases: TGTGCCAGCAATCTCGCGGGACAGAAAGAGACCCAGTACTTC.

The V gene is TRBV7-2, the J gene TRBJ2-3; TRBD2 agrees at 9 bases. The CDR3 loop spans 17 amino acids. After removal of 1 base from V and 3 bases from J, the junction contained 8 bases not matched to a gene. The germline gives CDR1 SGHTA, CDR2 FQGNSA. CDR3 bases: TGTGCCAGCAGCTTAGGGGCGGGCGGGGGGGCTACAGATACGCAGTATTTT. Amino acids: CASSLGAGGGATDTQYF.

In this sample, this clone turned up once. The CDR3: CASSFSTGVNTEAFF. The CDR3 nucleotides read TGTGCCAGCAGCTTCTCAACAGGGGTGAACACTGAAGCTTTCTTT. The chain links TRBV6-6 to TRBJ1-1; TRBD1 agrees at 7 bases. Germline V gene data show CDR1 as MNHNY and CDR2 as SVGAGI (reference sequence). V shed 6 bases, J shed 0 bases, and the junction held 7 bases outside the gene matches. This CDR3 comprises 15 residues.

V usage is TRBV7-8 and J usage is TRBJ2-3, with TRBD2 matching 8 bases. V lost 2 bases, J lost 3 bases, and 4 bases stayed unmatched. The CDR3 runs to 15 residues. The germline V gene has CDR1 SGHVS and CDR2 FQNEAQ. CDR3 nucleotides: TGTGCCAGCAGCTTAACGGCGGGGGGTACAGATACGCAGTATTTT. This codes for CASSLTAGGTDTQYF.